This T cell receptor beta chain stems from a study of a mutant IDH1 vaccine in newly diagnosed glioma. Time point in this sample: baseline, week 1 (first vaccination visit). Documented treatment: pre-vaccination baseline after standard-of-care therapy. The table came from immunoSEQ multiplex PCR; TCRdb's copy has only in-frame clones and leaves some out. The table includes about 88,000 clones, approximately 80% detected once. Looked up from germline, CDR1 is LNHDA and CDR2 is SQIVND (reference sequence). Trimming took 7 bases from V and 5 from J, leaving 14 bases between them. The CDR3 covers 13 residues.

The sequence came from a man between 40 and 49 years old with glioma. Some clones in this sample may be carry-over from other donors' samples. The chain carries TRBV19 and TRBJ2-5, with D unclear. Sequenced material: PBMCs, taken from a glioma patient treated with radiotherapy, temozolomide or both. Written as DNA, the CDR3 is TGTGCCAGTAACAACCAAGGGTGGGAGACCCAGTACTTC. It is translated as CASNNQGWETQYF.